This T cell receptor beta chain was profiled in a study of graft-versus-host responses after intestinal transplantation. Study-wide context: Recipients were given multivisceral, liver-intestinal, or isolated intestinal transplants.

Sequenced by immunoSEQ multiplex PCR; TCRdb stores in-frame clones only, minus some. The sample lists 60,000 to 75,000 clones, about 90% occurring once. Points on this clone: Its antigen is still unknown.

Findings and caveats of the study: Maximum circulating GvH clone levels tracked with early post-transplant HvG decreases.

The CDR3 is made up of 15 amino acids. Germline CDR1 reads SGHRS; CDR2 reads YFSETQ. V lost 3 bases, J lost 8 bases, and 11 bases stayed unmatched. The clonotype originates from a human donor who received an intestinal transplant. Here the sequenced sample was unstimulated CD8+ T cells sorted from spleen or lymph node cells, taken before intestinal transplant. The rearrangement uses TRBV5-1 and TRBJ2-1, with 7 bases fitting TRBD2. CDR3 coding DNA: TGCGCCAGCAGCTCCTGGCGGCGGGAGTTTCATGAGCAGTTCTTC. It specifies CASSSWRREFHEQFF.